Following are 24 T cell receptor beta chains from one sample sequenced in a study of beta chain features in type 1 diabetes. Every bit of the isolated RNA underwent reverse transcription, so sequencing read expressed TCRB transcripts. The data were produced by immunoSEQ multiplex PCR, yet TCRdb's version contains in-frame clones alone and is incomplete. The sample includes 330,000 or so clones, 12% to 15% seen only once; the top ten take about 6.6%. The material sequenced was central memory CD4+ T cells from blood. These receptors were collected from a man in his thirties or forties in good health.

In DNA, the CDR3 is TGTGCCAGCAGCGTAGTGGCTAGCGGGGACAATGAGCAGTTCTTC. Translated, it gives CASSVVASGDNEQFF. This chain uses TRBV9 with TRBJ2-1, with 9 nucleotides matching TRBD2. Germline assignment: CDR1 SGDLS and CDR2 YYNGEE. The CDR3 is made up of 15 amino acids. With 0 bases clipped from V and 5 bases from J, the junction kept 3 bases outside the gene matches.

The V and J genes are TRBV4-3 and TRBJ2-6; no reliable D call. This CDR3 has 15 residues. The ends were cut back, 3 bases at V and 1 base at J, with 7 bases in the middle. Germline CDR1 and CDR2: LGHNA and YSLEER. CDR3 in DNA: TGCGCCAGCAGCCATGAAAGATCTGGGGCCAACGTCCTGACTTTC. As protein: CASSHERSGANVLTF.

The CDR3 coding sequence is TGTGCCAGCAGCGGAAAGACAGGGGGTTCCAATTCACCCCTCCACTTT. Translation gives CASSGKTGGSNSPLHF. This rearrangement joins TRBV9 to TRBJ1-6, with TRBD1 identical over 9 bases. The V gene end was trimmed by 3 bases and the J gene end by 7 bases; junction bases not matched to a gene: 8. The V gene's germline CDR1 is SGDLS and CDR2 YYNGEE. CDR3 size: 16 residues.

The genes are TRBV7-3 and TRBJ1-5; D uncertain. With 5 bases removed from V and 0 bases from J, the gap between germline ends came to 5 bases. Germline assignment: CDR1 SGHTA and CDR2 FQGTGA. The CDR3 loop spans 13 amino acids. The CDR3 sequence: CASSASSNQPQHF. DNA for the CDR3: TGTGCCAGCAGCGCCTCTAGCAATCAGCCCCAGCATTTT.

This rearrangement joins TRBV30 to TRBJ1-5; D is perhaps TRBD1 (5 bases). CDR1 and CDR2 (germline): GTSNPN, SVGIG (reference sequence). The length of the CDR3 is 13 residues. V was clipped by 2 bases and J by 2 bases, with 7 bases between them. The CDR3 bases are TGTGCCTGGAGTAAGACAGGCAATCAGCCCCAGCATTTT. Its translation is CAWSKTGNQPQHF.

This clone turned up a few times. This chain links TRBV7-6 with TRBJ2-3; 12 nucleotides line up with TRBD2. The germline gives CDR1 SGHVS, CDR2 FNYEAQ. The V gene end was trimmed by 5 bases and the J gene end by 6 bases; junction bases not matched to a gene: 9. This CDR3 is 16 amino acids long. The DNA of the CDR3 is TGTGCCAGCAGCCCAGCCCTAGCGGGGGGGCCCGATACGCAGTATTTT. Translating gives CASSPALAGGPDTQYF.

The genes are TRBV27 and TRBJ1-1, with 10 bases identical to TRBD1. V shed 3 bases and J 10 bases; nucleotides not matched to a gene: 11. This CDR3 comprises 15 residues. The germline gives CDR1 MNHEY, CDR2 SMNVEV (reference sequence). The chain's CDR3 is CASSFLPGQGDGAFF. Here the CDR3 DNA reads TGTGCCAGCAGTTTCCTCCCCGGACAGGGGGATGGAGCTTTCTTT.

This clone was recorded a few times. The chain employs TRBV6-5 and TRBJ2-5; 8 bases are a match to TRBD1. The CDR3 runs to 14 residues. Trimming took 4 bases from V and 2 from J; bases not matched to a gene: 3. Germline values: CDR1 MNHEY, CDR2 SVGAGI. The CDR3 nucleotides are TGTGCCAGCAGTTGGGGGACAGGACAAGAGACCCAGTACTTC. Translated, it gives CASSWGTGQETQYF.

The chain recombines TRBV7-2 with TRBJ2-4; no firm D call. The germline V and J ends were trimmed by 5 bases and 1 base, with 18 bases remaining between them. This CDR3 is built from 17 residues. Germline CDR1 reads SGHTA; CDR2 reads FQGNSA. The CDR3 bases are TGTGCCAGCAGCCTCAGTGGCGGTCTGGGGGCCAAAAACATTCAGTACTTC. Translating it yields CASSLSGGLGAKNIQYF.

A note on this clone: This same CDR3 is encoded by further DNA sequences in the sample. This chain links TRBV5-5 with TRBJ1-1; D might be TRBD1 (5 bases). This CDR3 has 13 amino acids. Between the trimmed V and J ends, which lost 3 bases and 1 base, there was a span of 7 bases. Germline loops: CDR1 SGHKS, CDR2 YYEKEE (reference sequence). The CDR3 spells CASSWGRNTEAFF. CDR3 nucleotide sequence: TGTGCCAGCAGCTGGGGGAGGAACACTGAAGCTTTCTTT.

This clone was observed a handful of times. This chain connects TRBV19 to TRBJ2-1; no clear D. The CDR3 spans 16 residues. Germline V lookup: CDR1 LNHDA, CDR2 SQIVND (reference sequence). V was clipped by 8 bases and J by 2 bases, with 19 bases between them. The CDR3 here is CASGVGVGRTYNEQFF. As DNA, the CDR3 is TGTGCCAGTGGGGTAGGAGTCGGAAGAACCTACAATGAGCAGTTCTTC.

This clone has a handful of counts. V and J are TRBV7-2 and TRBJ2-1; 10 positions agree with TRBD2. The CDR3 has 15 residues. Trimming removed 4 bases from V and 8 bases from J; junction bases left unmatched: 8. Germline V gene data show CDR1 as SGHTA and CDR2 as FQGNSA. The CDR3 region has the DNA TGTGCCAGCAGCTCGCAGCGGGGGGGCCAGGATGAGCAGTTCTTC. Its translation: CASSSQRGGQDEQFF. Full variable domain (rest looked up from reference TRBV7-2 and TRBJ2-1): GAGVSQSPSNKVTEKGKDVELRCDPISGHTALYWYRQSLGQGLEFLIYFQGNSAPDKSGLPSDRFSAERTGGSVSTLTIQRTQQEDSAVYLCASSSQRGGQDEQFFGPGTRLTVL.

This clone was seen repeatedly, ten times or more. Other nucleotide sequences from this sample produce the same CDR3. The chain uses TRBV11-2 and TRBJ1-1, with 8 nucleotides matching TRBD1. V was clipped by 5 bases and J by 3 bases; unmatched bases: 11. The CDR3 is 16 amino acids. Looked up from germline, CDR1 is SGHAT and CDR2 is FQNNGV. The CDR3 coding sequence is TGTGCCAGCAGCCCCCGACAGGGGAGGAGGGACACTGAAGCTTTCTTT. This sequence encodes CASSPRQGRRDTEAFF.

The chain carries TRBV5-6 and TRBJ2-7; D may match TRBD1 or TRBD2 (5 bases each). Per germline, CDR1 SGHDT and CDR2 YYEEEE. The V end was cut by 4 bases, the J end by 7 bases, with 18 bases between. The CDR3 sequence is 14 residues long. The CDR3 DNA reads as TGTGCCAGCAGCATAGGGACCGGGATCGGGGAGCAGTACTTC. It encodes CASSIGTGIGEQYF.

This clone was observed a handful of times. The chain links TRBV7-2 to TRBJ2-2; possible D gene TRBD2, 5 bases. V shed 3 bases and J shed 1 base, with 9 bases lying between them. Germline V gene data show CDR1 as SGHTA and CDR2 as FQGNSA. The CDR3 runs 15 residues. The chain's CDR3 is CASSFTRENTGELFF. The CDR3 nucleotides read TGTGCCAGCAGCTTTACTAGGGAGAACACCGGGGAGCTGTTTTTT.

This clone was counted at least ten times. J is TRBJ2-4 and V is TRBV4-3, with 10 positions matching TRBD2. The CDR3 sequence is 18 residues long. The germline V gene encodes CDR1 LGHNA and CDR2 YSLEER. V was clipped by 0 bases and J by 8 bases; unmatched bases: 13. In DNA, the CDR3 is TGCGCCAGCAGCCAAGATCTGGTCTGGAGCGGGGGGGCCGACATTCAGTACTTC. This translates into CASSQDLVWSGGADIQYF.

This chain uses TRBV4-3 with TRBJ1-3; D unclear. The germline V gene encodes CDR1 LGHNA and CDR2 YSLEER. Trimming shortened V by 4 bases and J by 0 bases, and 7 bases separated the two germline ends. The CDR3 length is 14 residues. The CDR3 loop is CASSRTASGNTIYF. The CDR3 bases are TGCGCCAGCAGCCGTACAGCCTCTGGAAACACCATATATTTT.

J is TRBJ2-7 and V is TRBV5-1, with TRBD1 matching 9 bases. The CDR3 sequence is 17 residues long. V lost 4 bases to trimming and J lost 3 bases; unmatched junction nucleotides: 14. Germline values: CDR1 SGHRS, CDR2 YFSETQ. The chain's CDR3 is CASSRETGGPRLYEQYF. The CDR3 nucleotides are TGCGCCAGCAGCCGGGAAACAGGGGGCCCAAGACTCTACGAGCAGTACTTC.

As to this clone: One end of the junction fails to match germline, which may point to a read error. The chain employs TRBV7-7 and TRBJ2-2; no definite D call. This CDR3 has 15 residues. Germline V CDR1 and CDR2: SSHAT, FNYEAQ (reference sequence). CDR3 sequence: CASSFGRLNTGELFF. CDR3 in DNA: TGTGCTAGCAGCTTTGGCAGGCTCAACACCGGGGAGCTGTTTTTT.

In its sample, this clone was seen many times. One end of the junction is discordant with germline, which a read error may explain. The chain has TRBV7-7 and TRBJ2-1; 14 bases are a match to TRBD2. CDR1 is SSHAT, CDR2 FNYEAQ, per germline (reference sequence). The CDR3 has 14 amino acids. The chain's CDR3 is CASSPGTSGGEQFF. DNA for the CDR3: TGTGCTAGCAGCCCTGGGACTAGCGGGGGTGAGCAGTTCTTC.

Turning to this clone: A read error may explain this, as a much larger clone is one base away. The chain employs TRBV9 and TRBJ2-5; 8 bases are a match to TRBD1. From germline, CDR1 is SGDLS and CDR2 YYNGEE. The CDR3 contains 12 residues. V dropped 5 bases and J dropped 4; count of bases not matched to a gene: 1. CDR3 in DNA: TGTGCCAGCAGTGGACAGGGAGAGACCCAGTACTTC. Encoded protein: CASSGQGETQYF.

This clone has a count of ten or more. This chain uses TRBV4-1 with TRBJ2-7; TRBD1 matches 8 bases. CDR1 is MGHRA and CDR2 is YSYEKL in the germline V gene. This CDR3 comprises 14 residues. Trimming took 1 base from V and 6 from J; bases not matched to a gene: 5. CDR3 residues: CASSQVPGGVEQYF. The DNA of the CDR3 is TGCGCCAGCAGCCAAGTCCCAGGGGGCGTCGAGCAGTACTTC.

This clone turned up a few times. The CDR3, as DNA: TGCGCCAGCAGCCAAAGTTTCGTTCTAGCGGGGGGGACAAGCTCCTACGAGCAGTACTTC. Amino acids: CASSQSFVLAGGTSSYEQYF. J is TRBJ2-7 and V is TRBV4-1; 12 positions match TRBD2. After removal of 2 bases from V and 0 bases from J, the junction contained 14 bases not matched to a gene. CDR3 length: 20 residues. Looked up from germline, CDR1 is MGHRA and CDR2 is YSYEKL.

This clone came up a few times. The chain recombines TRBV7-2 with TRBJ1-2, with D possibly being TRBD1 (5 bases). Germline-derived CDR1 and CDR2 are SGHTA and FQGNSA. This CDR3 is 14 amino acids long. The V gene lost 6 bases and the J gene lost 8 bases, with 19 bases spanning the gap. The CDR3 DNA is TGTGCCAGCAGTCTCATCCAGGGAGGATGGGGCTACACCTTC. Translating it yields CASSLIQGGWGYTF.